This is a list of T cell receptor beta chains from one sample in a study of blood T cell repertoires in COVID-19. Measured with immunoSEQ multiplex PCR; TCRdb has only the in-frame clones, and not every one. Here the sample spans about 280,000 clones, under 90% being singletons. Sequencing was carried out using peripheral blood. The source is a woman in her thirties or forties who had recovered from COVID-19. Both conserved end residues are part of each CDR3. Fields, in order: V gene, D gene, J gene, clone size, CDR3 protein, CDR3 DNA. The D gene is left open where the match is weak. Some rows mark clone size as missing; the rest say once, few, many or name a class of expanded clone.

TRBV10-3	.	TRBJ2-3	.	CAISESVGQSDTQYF	TGTGCCATCAGTGAGTCTGTAGGACAGTCGGATACGCAGTATTTT
TRBV9	.	TRBJ2-1	.	CASSVVGSPDEQFF	TGTGCCAGCAGCGTAGTTGGTAGCCCCGATGAGCAGTTCTTC
TRBV4-2	TRBD1	TRBJ2-7	.	CASSLRQGVYEQYF	TGTGCCAGCAGCCTTCGACAGGGTGTTTACGAGCAGTACTTC
TRBV23-1	.	TRBJ2-5	.	CASSQSTGAQETQYF	TGCGCCAGCAGTCAATCAACTGGGGCTCAAGAGACCCAGTACTTC
TRBV7-9	.	TRBJ2-2	few	CASNQGPGELFF	TGTGCCAGCAACCAGGGGCCCGGGGAGCTGTTTTTT
TRBV7-2	.	TRBJ2-5	.	CASSEGAAATQYF	TGTGCCAGCAGCGAAGGGGCCGCAGCAACCCAGTACTTC
TRBV18	TRBD1	TRBJ2-2	.	CASSPAGTANTGELFF	TGTGCCAGCTCACCGGCCGGGACAGCGAACACCGGGGAGTTGTTTTTT
TRBV5-4	TRBD1	TRBJ1-1	.	CASSSWTGMNTEAFF	TGTGCCAGCAGCTCCTGGACAGGAATGAACACTGAAGCTTTCTTT
TRBV11-3	.	TRBJ2-5	.	CASRNLANQETQYF	TGTGCCAGCAGGAATCTAGCGAATCAAGAGACCCAGTACTTC
TRBV9	.	TRBJ1-2	.	CASRDTGYGYTF	TGTGCCAGCAGAGATACAGGGTATGGCTACACCTTC
TRBV2	.	TRBJ1-1	.	CASSVLEMNTEAFF	TGTGCCAGCAGTGTGCTAGAGATGAACACTGAAGCTTTCTTT
TRBV10-3	TRBD1	TRBJ2-7	once	CAISPGTGASYEQYF	TGTGCCATCAGCCCCGGGACAGGGGCCTCCTACGAGCAGTACTTC
TRBV12-5	.	TRBJ1-5	.	CASGLTSAGGVGNQPQHF	TGTGCTAGTGGTTTGACATCCGCGGGAGGGGTTGGCAATCAGCCCCAGCATTTT
TRBV27	TRBD1	TRBJ2-7	.	CASSDPGQGAGEQYF	TGTGCCAGCAGCGACCCGGGACAGGGGGCGGGGGAGCAGTACTTC
TRBV4-1	TRBD1	TRBJ2-1	.	CASSFPTGGNEQFF	TGCGCCAGCAGCTTTCCGACAGGGGGCAATGAGCAGTTCTTC
TRBV27	.	TRBJ2-5	.	CASRSENQETQYF	TGTGCCAGCAGGTCAGAAAATCAAGAGACCCAGTACTTC
TRBV10-3	.	TRBJ1-2	.	CATSDSATNYGYTF	TGTGCCACTTCGGACAGCGCCACTAACTATGGCTACACCTTC
TRBV27	TRBD2	TRBJ2-5	.	CASSLNTAGGGRETQYF	TGTGCCAGCAGTTTAAATACAGCTGGGGGGGGGAGAGAGACCCAGTACTTC
TRBV2	.	TRBJ2-1	.	CASRQDISYNEQFF	TGTGCCAGCAGGCAGGATATCTCCTACAATGAGCAGTTCTTC
TRBV2	TRBD1	TRBJ1-6	.	CASRRETGDNSPLHF	TGTGCCAGCAGGAGAGAGACAGGGGATAATTCACCCCTCCACTTT
TRBV9	TRBD2	TRBJ2-7	.	CASSPTHHGTSWDEQYF	TGTGCCAGCAGCCCCACGCACCACGGGACTAGCTGGGACGAGCAGTACTTC
TRBV12-3/TRBV12-4	TRBD1	TRBJ1-2	once	CASSPDRVGGYTF	TGTGCCAGCAGCCCAGACAGGGTCGGTGGCTACACCTTC
TRBV4-1	.	TRBJ1-1	.	CASRGPLRDTEAFF	TGCGCCAGCAGAGGGCCCCTCAGGGACACTGAAGCTTTCTTT
TRBV7-2	.	TRBJ2-2	.	CASSSTRVTGELFF	TGTGCCAGCAGCTCGACGAGGGTCACCGGGGAGCTGTTTTTT
TRBV15	TRBD1	TRBJ1-2	.	CATSTDRGVGGYTF	TGTGCCACCAGCACCGACAGGGGAGTCGGTGGCTACACCTTC
TRBV11-2	TRBD1	TRBJ1-2	.	CASSRPPDRGPTGYGYTF	TGTGCCAGCAGCCGCCCCCCGGACAGGGGGCCAACTGGATATGGCTACACCTTC
TRBV5-1	TRBD1	TRBJ2-2	.	CASSQGTGNTGELFF	TGCGCCAGCAGCCAAGGGACAGGGAACACCGGGGAGCTGTTTTTT
TRBV19	TRBD1	TRBJ2-7	.	CASSIGQGAYEQYF	TGTGCCAGTAGTATAGGACAGGGGGCATACGAGCAGTACTTC
TRBV19	.	TRBJ2-7	once	CASSSNPGPPYEQYF	TGTGCCAGTAGTTCCAACCCAGGGCCGCCCTACGAGCAGTACTTC
TRBV10-3	.	TRBJ1-1	few	CAISDRGGTEAFF	TGTGCCATCAGTGATCGGGGGGGCACTGAAGCTTTCTTT
TRBV11-3	.	TRBJ2-5	.	CASSLGTEETQYF	TGTGCCAGCAGCTTAGGGACAGAAGAGACCCAGTACTTC
TRBV9	TRBD1	TRBJ2-3	.	CASSVAGQALMDTQYF	TGTGCCAGCAGCGTGGCCGGACAGGCCTTAATGGATACGCAGTATTTT
TRBV7-3	.	TRBJ1-1	few	CASTMEAGNTEAFF	TGTGCCAGCACCATGGAAGCAGGGAACACTGAAGCTTTCTTT
TRBV9	TRBD2	TRBJ2-5	.	CASSVGGRTSGDQETQYF	TGTGCCAGCAGCGTAGGGGGCCGGACTAGCGGGGACCAAGAGACCCAGTACTTC
TRBV29-1	TRBD2	TRBJ2-1	.	CSVSQGLAGHEQFF	TGCAGCGTTTCTCAGGGACTAGCGGGTCATGAGCAGTTCTTC
TRBV2	TRBD1	TRBJ1-5	.	CASSYGTGGFQPQHF	TGTGCCAGCAGTTACGGGACAGGGGGCTTTCAGCCCCAGCATTTT
TRBV27	.	TRBJ2-1	.	CASSLGAGLHNEQFF	TGTGCCAGCAGTCTTGGGGCAGGGCTGCACAATGAGCAGTTCTTC
TRBV5-1	TRBD1	TRBJ2-7	.	CASSAGQVAYEQYF	TGCGCCAGCAGCGCCGGACAGGTCGCCTACGAGCAGTACTTC
TRBV5-8	.	TRBJ1-2	.	CASTMRGFTYGYTF	TGTGCCAGCACCATGCGAGGGTTTACGTATGGCTACACCTTC
TRBV18	TRBD2	TRBJ2-1	.	CASSPPGRATLDEQFF	TGTGCCAGCTCACCCCCCGGGAGGGCCACGTTGGATGAGCAGTTCTTC